The rows below give T cell receptor beta chains drawn from one sample of a study of blood T cell repertoires in COVID-19. The assay was immunoSEQ multiplex PCR, and TCRdb's table has in-frame clones only and misses some. This repertoire shows more than 300,000 clones, around 86% found once; its top ten account for approximately 5%. The sequencing sample was made of PBMCs or T cells enriched from blood (not recorded which). All receptors derive from a woman aged 50 to 60 who had recovered from COVID-19. Both conserved end residues are part of each CDR3. D genes are given only for firm matches. Not every row has a clone size; where given, it reads once, few, many or a size class.

cdr3_nt cdr3_aa clone_size j_call cdr3_length v_call d_call
TGTGCCAGCAGCTTACTGACTCAGCTGACGGATACGCAGTATTTT CASSLLTQLTDTQYF NA TRBJ2-3 15 TRBV11-2 NA
TGTGCCAGTAGTATAGATCTACGACAGGTCAACAATGAGCAGTTCTTC CASSIDLRQVNNEQFF NA TRBJ2-1 16 TRBV19 NA
TGTGCCAGCAGTTCGACAGGGGGCACCGCTGAAGCTTTCTTT CASSSTGGTAEAFF NA TRBJ1-1 14 TRBV6-5 TRBD1
TGCGCCAGCAGCTCAACAGGGGAGTACGGCTACACCTTC CASSSTGEYGYTF NA TRBJ1-2 13 TRBV5-1 TRBD1
TGCAGCGCCGACAGGGGGCAGAGTGGCTACACCTTC CSADRGQSGYTF NA TRBJ1-2 12 TRBV29-1 TRBD1
TGTGCCAGCAGCTCATACGAGGGACAGACATCTGGCTACACCTTC CASSSYEGQTSGYTF NA TRBJ1-2 15 TRBV6-2/TRBV6-3 TRBD1
TGTGCCAGCAGCCCTACCCCGGGACACCAACGCTACGAGCAGTACTTC CASSPTPGHQRYEQYF few TRBJ2-7 16 TRBV3-1/TRBV3-2 NA
TGTGCCAGCAGCCAAAAGGCATTGGGTTGGACAGGTTCGAACACCGGGGAGCTGTTTTTT CASSQKALGWTGSNTGELFF NA TRBJ2-2 20 TRBV3-1/TRBV3-2 TRBD1
TGTGCCACCAGCCGGGACAGGGGGCCAGAGGGTGAGCAGTTCTTC CATSRDRGPEGEQFF NA TRBJ2-1 15 TRBV19 TRBD1
TGCGCCAGCAGCCAACCACCATTGGCCCCCGATTTT CASSQPPLAPDF NA TRBJ2-3 12 TRBV4-1 NA
TGTGCCAGTAGTAGTCGGGGGAAGGGTGAAAAACTGTTTTTT CASSSRGKGEKLFF once TRBJ1-4 14 TRBV19 NA
TGTGCCAGCAGTTTTTTCCGGGACAGGGGGCTCGACGAGCAGTACTTC CASSFFRDRGLDEQYF NA TRBJ2-7 16 TRBV6-2/TRBV6-3 TRBD1
TGCGCCAGCAGTGTTCGGACAGGGGGCGCGGGGACCCAGTACTTC CASSVRTGGAGTQYF once TRBJ2-5 15 TRBV5-1 TRBD1
TGTGCCAGCAGCCAAGGACAGGGAACATGGGAAAAACTGTTTTTT CASSQGQGTWEKLFF once TRBJ1-4 15 TRBV3-1/TRBV3-2 TRBD1
TGTGCCAGTAGTACAACCGGGAGCCGGGCCGAGCAGTACTTC CASSTTGSRAEQYF NA TRBJ2-7 14 TRBV19 NA
TGTGCCACCAGCAGAGATATTTCGGCAGGATCTAACACCTTC CATSRDISAGSNTF few TRBJ1-2 14 TRBV15 NA
TGCGCCAGCAGCCAAACAGGACAGGGATCTACTCCTAGCACAGATACGCAGTATTTT CASSQTGQGSTPSTDTQYF NA TRBJ2-3 19 TRBV4-3 TRBD1
TGTGCCAGTAGTACCGGGACAGCTTATGGCTACACCTTC CASSTGTAYGYTF once TRBJ1-2 13 TRBV19 TRBD1
TGTGCCTGGAGTGACCAGGGGAACACTGAAGCTTTCTTT CAWSDQGNTEAFF NA TRBJ1-1 13 TRBV30 NA
TGTGCCAGCAGTTCTCTTGACAGGGGGCTGTCACCCCTCCACTTT CASSSLDRGLSPLHF once TRBJ1-6 15 TRBV28 TRBD1
TGTGCCAGCAGCCAGGGGGGGACAACTAATGAAAAACTGTTTTTT CASSQGGTTNEKLFF NA TRBJ1-4 15 TRBV3-1/TRBV3-2 NA
TGTGCCAGCAGCTTCCGTCCCGGGGGCTACGAGCAGTACTTC CASSFRPGGYEQYF NA TRBJ2-7 14 TRBV5-8 NA
TGCGCCAGCAGCGTAGACCCAGGCAGCCTTGGAAACACCATATATTTT CASSVDPGSLGNTIYF NA TRBJ1-3 16 TRBV5-1 NA
TGCGCCAGCAGCCAACAACAGGGTGCTGGGGCCAACGTCCTGACTTTC CASSQQQGAGANVLTF NA TRBJ2-6 16 TRBV4-3 NA
TGTGCCGCAAAGAGAGGGATAGGTTTCAATGAGCAGTTCTTC CAAKRGIGFNEQFF NA TRBJ2-1 14 TRBV7-2 NA
TGCGCCAGCAGCTTGGCCGCGGGGGATAATCAGCCCCAGCATTTT CASSLAAGDNQPQHF NA TRBJ1-5 15 TRBV5-1 NA
TGTGCCAGCAGTGAAAATGTAGGGGCAGGCTCTGGGGCCAACGTCCTGACTTTC CASSENVGAGSGANVLTF NA TRBJ2-6 18 TRBV6-1 NA
TGCAGTGCTAGAGTTGAGACTACCATCTTC CSARVETTIF once TRBJ2-1 10 TRBV20-1 NA
TGCGCCAGCAGCTTAGGACTACAGGGGGCGCGAAGTCTTGGGGCCAACGTCCTGACTTTC CASSLGLQGARSLGANVLTF NA TRBJ2-6 20 TRBV5-1 TRBD1
TGTGCCAGTAGTATGTGGGAACAGGGGGCCGCTGGAAACACCATATATTTT CASSMWEQGAAGNTIYF NA TRBJ1-3 17 TRBV19 TRBD1
TGTGCCAGCAGCCCACGACAGGGGGCTGATGGGGCCAACGTCCTGACTTTC CASSPRQGADGANVLTF NA TRBJ2-6 17 TRBV5-4 TRBD1
TGTGCCAGCAGTTTCCGACGCCAGGCCAATTCACCCCTCCACTTT CASSFRRQANSPLHF NA TRBJ1-6 15 TRBV27 NA
TGCGCCAGCAGCTTGTTTCGAGATACGCAGTATTTT CASSLFRDTQYF NA TRBJ2-3 12 TRBV5-1 NA
TGTGCCAGCAGACTCGACAGGGATACGCAGTATTTT CASRLDRDTQYF NA TRBJ2-3 12 TRBV5-4 NA
TGCAGTGCTAGTCAGTTTGGTGGCTACACCTTC CSASQFGGYTF NA TRBJ1-2 11 TRBV20-1 NA
TGTGCTAGTGGTTCCACGGGGGATTCCTACGAGCAGTACTTC CASGSTGDSYEQYF NA TRBJ2-7 14 TRBV12-5 NA